This T cell receptor (beta chain) was identified in a study of T cells after yellow fever vaccination (dated by TCRdb to about 2019). At the level of the whole study: The SMART-Seq v4 Ultra Low Input RNA kit was used to prepare libraries from fractions with low cell numbers. Bulk TCR alpha and beta repertoires were sequenced longitudinally to track T-cell clones before and after primary and booster YFV17D yellow fever vaccination. Two healthy male donors, one aged 18 to 29 and one aged 30 to 40 years, made up the cohort. Blood was drawn at multiple timepoints before and after primary and secondary immunization, with bulk PBMC replicates and cell subsets isolated.

Trimming removed 2 bases from V and 5 bases from J, leaving 21 bases between the germline ends. Its CDR3 holds 17 amino acids, cysteine through phenylalanine. The only DNA kept is the CDR3, 51 bases in frame from the first base. From the germline V gene (reference sequence), CDR1 is MNHEY and CDR2 is SMNVEV. This clonotype has at least ten counts. Its antigen specificity is not known. No base-level quality is on record; no much larger clone is a single base apart. TCRdb names Illumina NovaSeq 6000 as the instrument used. TCR cDNA was synthesized by 5'RACE template switching, which introduced a universal primer site and unique molecular identifiers. Priming of cDNA synthesis was performed from both the TCR alpha and TCR beta constant segments. Libraries were amplified in two PCR steps, with sample barcodes and sequencing adapters added in the second step. Sequencing of libraries was done on Illumina HiSeq 2500 (2x100 bp) or NovaSeq (2x150 bp). From the authors' description of their analysis: Reads were demultiplexed and collapsed into UMI consensus sequences with MIGEC, and V(D)J alignment was performed with MiXCR. Clonotypes responding to the vaccine were identified with edgeR on replicate PBMC samples, with the criteria of FDR below 0.01 and a log2 fold change above 5 up to day 15. Each bulk clonotype was labeled CD4 or CD8 based on which sequenced repertoire, CD4 or CD8, contained the clonotype at higher abundance. TCRdb reprocessing: public reads trimmed at Q25 with fastp, clones called with MiXCR, in-frame beta chains kept. When rows share a CDR3 protein, they turn into one entry using the most common DNA and genes. None of the V and J calls come from the authors' own analysis; TCRdb made them. The sample table records a few hundred thousand distinct CDR3 sequences; 3.6% of these occur just once. 20% to 25% of the sample goes to the ten largest clones.

The sample's treatment or condition label, in plain terms: live attenuated yellow fever vaccine strain. Two biological replicates of bulk PBMCs were collected at each blood-draw timepoint. PBMCs were isolated from peripheral blood using a standard Ficoll-Paque protocol. TriZol was used to extract RNA from bulk PBMCs, CD4 and CD8 fractions, and dextramer-positive and dextramer-negative fractions. Overall study results and their limits: Only two donors were included in the study, so the extent to which the findings can be generalized is limited. A small fraction of clonotypes showed up in both the CD4 and CD8 compartments, probably as a result of convergent recombination. Compared with the primary T-cell response, the secondary T-cell response was weaker but faster, peaking on day 5 rather than day 15. Because abundant contaminating clonotypes from the bulk population could be contained in FACS-sorted repertoires, computational filtering was required. After the booster, most clones that had expanded after primary vaccination were detected again (nearly 98% of CD4 and around nine tenths of CD8), suggesting broad maintenance of memory.

Here the sequenced sample was PBMCs, taken on the day of the yellow fever booster vaccination. Here the chain combines TRBV27 and TRBJ2-5; perhaps TRBD1 is the D gene, with 5 bases matching. This TCR derives from a man in his late teens or twenties who received the YFV17D yellow fever vaccine. CDR3 sequence: CASSLGAGFTSEETQYF. The nucleotides are TGTGCCAGCAGTTTAGGGGCAGGGTTTACTTCTGAGGAGACCCAGTACTTC.